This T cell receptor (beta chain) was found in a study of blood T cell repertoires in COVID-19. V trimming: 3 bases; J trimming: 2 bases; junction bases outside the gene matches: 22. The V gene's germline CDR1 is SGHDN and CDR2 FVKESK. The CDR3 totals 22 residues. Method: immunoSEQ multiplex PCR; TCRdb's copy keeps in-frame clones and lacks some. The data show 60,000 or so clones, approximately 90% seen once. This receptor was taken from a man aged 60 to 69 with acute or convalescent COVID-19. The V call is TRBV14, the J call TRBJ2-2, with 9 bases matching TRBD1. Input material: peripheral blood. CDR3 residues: CASSHRTSTDRGTGINTGELFF. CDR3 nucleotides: TGTGCCAGCAGCCACCGAACCTCGACGGACCGCGGGACAGGGATCAACACCGGGGAGCTGTTTTTT.